This TCR beta chain appears in the sequencing data of a study of patients and donors after allogeneic stem cell transplantation. J lost 4 bases, V lost 4 bases, and 10 bases had no gene match. Germline V gene sequence: CDR1 MNHEY, CDR2 SVGAGI. The CDR3 sequence is 16 residues long. TCRdb re-called the RT-PCR reads with MiXCR, one entry per CDR3 protein. The sample contains about 960,000 distinct CDR3 sequences, roughly 17% of which appear only once. The receptor comes from a human donor who was either an allogeneic HSCT recipient or a stem cell or donor lymphocyte infusion donor (not recorded which). It is not recorded whose cells these are; they may come from a transplant donor. V and J are TRBV6-5 and TRBJ1-3, with 7 bases matching TRBD1. Sample: blood, either unsorted or a sorted T cell fraction (not recorded which). CDR3 nucleotides: TGTGCCAGCAGTTCCCTCGGACAGGAGGCCGGAAACACCATATATTTT. Residues: CASSSLGQEAGNTIYF.